These T cell receptor beta chains were read from a single sample in a study of beta chain features in type 1 diabetes. Profiling relied on immunoSEQ multiplex PCR, and the TCRdb table lists in-frame clones only, not all of them. This sample yields roughly 380,000 clones, of which about 18% are seen a single time; around 0.044% belongs to the top ten. The sequencing sample was made of naive CD4+ T cells from blood. The origin of the receptors is a woman under 30 in good health. Each CDR3 is given with its conserved first and last residue. Each record gives: D gene, V gene, clone size, J gene, CDR3 DNA, CDR3 protein. D genes are given only for firm matches. Size is stated for part of the rows, as once, few or many counts, or as a class when the clone is expanded.

-	TRBV5-1	-	TRBJ2-1	TGCGCCAGCAGCTTGACTATCTCCTACAATGAGCAGTTCTTC	CASSLTISYNEQFF
TRBD2	TRBV9	-	TRBJ2-2	TGTGCCAGCAGCCCGGGACTACTGAACACCGGGGAGCTGTTTTTT	CASSPGLLNTGELFF
-	TRBV11-2	few	TRBJ1-1	TGTGCCAGCGCCCGGAGCAACACTGAAGCTTTCTTT	CASARSNTEAFF
-	TRBV11-2	few	TRBJ2-7	TGTGCCAGCAGCTTAGAGGGAGAGCCCTCCTACGAGCAGTACTTC	CASSLEGEPSYEQYF
-	TRBV30	-	TRBJ1-2	TGTGCCTGGATTTCAAGGGGCCGCTATGGCTACACCTTC	CAWISRGRYGYTF
TRBD2	TRBV13	few	TRBJ2-7	TGTGCCAGCAGCCAGCGGGGGGGGGCCTACGAGCAGTACTTC	CASSQRGGAYEQYF
TRBD2	TRBV7-9	-	TRBJ2-3	TGTGCCAGCAGCCGGGGAAGCGGGGGAATTACAGATACGCAGTATTTT	CASSRGSGGITDTQYF
TRBD1	TRBV30	-	TRBJ1-1	TGTGCCTGGACCCTCCTTCGCCGGGACAGGGATACCAACACTGAAGCTTTCTTT	CAWTLLRRDRDTNTEAFF
-	TRBV7-8	-	TRBJ1-4	TGTGCCAGCAGCTTGCGCAGGGTTAATGAAAAACTGTTTTTT	CASSLRRVNEKLFF
-	TRBV7-2	few	TRBJ1-1	TGTGCCAGCAGCTTAGCAGGGGGTTCGGATGAAGCTTTCTTT	CASSLAGGSDEAFF
TRBD2	TRBV2	few	TRBJ2-1	TGTGCCAGCGGAGGACGGGGACTAGCGGGAGGGCTATACAATGAGCAGTTCTTC	CASGGRGLAGGLYNEQFF
-	TRBV2	-	TRBJ2-1	TGTGCCAGCAGGACCTCGGGGGATGAGCAGTTCTTC	CASRTSGDEQFF
-	TRBV7-2	-	TRBJ2-7	TGTGCCAGCAGTTCCACAGGGTCGGGGGAGCAGTACTTC	CASSSTGSGEQYF
TRBD1	TRBV30	few	TRBJ1-4	TGTGCAACTACTGGACAGGGGATTGAAAAACTGTTTTTT	CATTGQGIEKLFF
TRBD2	TRBV7-3	-	TRBJ2-3	TGTGCCAGCAGCCCCCGGGGGGGGGCAGATACGCAGTATTTT	CASSPRGGADTQYF
-	TRBV9	-	TRBJ2-6	TGTGCCAGCAGCCTAACTGGGGGCACTGGGGCCAACGTCCTGACTTTC	CASSLTGGTGANVLTF
-	TRBV30	few	TRBJ1-1	TGTGCCTGGAGGCAGTCAAACACTGAAGCTTTCTTT	CAWRQSNTEAFF
-	TRBV7-9	few	TRBJ2-4	TGTGCCAGCAGCGGACTAATAGCCAAAAACATTCAGTACTTC	CASSGLIAKNIQYF
-	TRBV7-9	few	TRBJ1-4	TGTGCCAGCAGCTTAGCGCCCAGGGGCCCTGGAGAAAAACTGTTTTTT	CASSLAPRGPGEKLFF
TRBD1	TRBV29-1	-	TRBJ1-5	TGCAGCGTCAAACAGGGGGATCAGCCCCAGCATTTT	CSVKQGDQPQHF
TRBD2	TRBV5-1	few	TRBJ2-7	TGCGCCAGCAGCTACGCTGGGGGGGACGAGCAGTACTTC	CASSYAGGDEQYF
TRBD2	TRBV19	-	TRBJ2-3	TGTGCCACAAGCGGGGGCTCTACAGATACGCAGTATTTT	CATSGGSTDTQYF
-	TRBV5-6	-	TRBJ2-7	TGTGCCAGCAGCCCGGCCGGGGGGCTTGAGCAGTACTTC	CASSPAGGLEQYF
TRBD1	TRBV5-1	few	TRBJ2-2	TGCGCCAGCAGCCCGGGACAGGGGGCGAACGGGGAGCTGTTTTTT	CASSPGQGANGELFF
-	TRBV9	few	TRBJ2-3	TGTGCCAGCAGCGCGAGTGCTTCTAGCACAGATACGCAGTATTTT	CASSASASSTDTQYF
-	TRBV5-1	-	TRBJ2-1	TGCGCCAGCAGCTTGGATAGTGAGCAGTTCTTC	CASSLDSEQFF
TRBD1	TRBV18	-	TRBJ2-7	TGTGCCAGCTCACGGGACAGCTACTCCTACGAGCAGTACTTC	CASSRDSYSYEQYF
TRBD1	TRBV7-8	-	TRBJ1-2	TGTGCCAGCAGCTTATCTCCGACAGGGCAAAACTATGGCTACACCTTC	CASSLSPTGQNYGYTF
TRBD1	TRBV6-6	few	TRBJ2-2	TGTGCCAGCAGGGGACAGACCAACACCGGGGAGCTGTTTTTT	CASRGQTNTGELFF
-	TRBV2	few	TRBJ1-5	TGTGCCAGCAGTGAAGGGGAGAGGCAGCCCCAGCATTTT	CASSEGERQPQHF
TRBD1	TRBV5-4	-	TRBJ2-1	TGTGCCAGCACCGTGGGGACAGAAGCCTACAATGAGCAGTTCTTC	CASTVGTEAYNEQFF
-	TRBV25-1	-	TRBJ2-2	TGTGCCAGCAGTGCGGGGGGCTCAAACACCGGGGAGCTGTTTTTT	CASSAGGSNTGELFF
TRBD2	TRBV4-3	-	TRBJ2-1	TGCGCCAGCAGCCAAGTACTAGCGGGGTACAATGAGCAGTTCTTC	CASSQVLAGYNEQFF
-	TRBV11-2	-	TRBJ1-2	TGTGCTTCCAAGATGGGGGGTTTTAACTATGGCTACACCTTC	CASKMGGFNYGYTF
-	TRBV27	-	TRBJ1-5	TGTGCCAGCAGCTTTGAGGCAGGGCCCTATCAGCCCCAGCATTTT	CASSFEAGPYQPQHF
-	TRBV30	few	TRBJ1-5	TGTGCCTGGAGTGTTATGTCAGGTCCCAATCAGCCCCAGCATTTT	CAWSVMSGPNQPQHF
-	TRBV30	few	TRBJ1-2	TGTGCCTGGAGTGTATCCAGTGGCTACACCTTC	CAWSVSSGYTF
-	TRBV10-1	-	TRBJ2-7	TGCGCCAGCAGTGCTGGCAGGGGCTACGAGCAGTACTTC	CASSAGRGYEQYF
TRBD2	TRBV4-1	few	TRBJ2-5	TGCGCCAGCAGCCAAGATGGAGCGGGGGCAGAGACCCAGTACTTC	CASSQDGAGAETQYF
TRBD2	TRBV5-5	few	TRBJ2-7	TGTGCCAGCAGCGTGGGACTAGCGGTGGGGGAGCAGTACTTC	CASSVGLAVGEQYF